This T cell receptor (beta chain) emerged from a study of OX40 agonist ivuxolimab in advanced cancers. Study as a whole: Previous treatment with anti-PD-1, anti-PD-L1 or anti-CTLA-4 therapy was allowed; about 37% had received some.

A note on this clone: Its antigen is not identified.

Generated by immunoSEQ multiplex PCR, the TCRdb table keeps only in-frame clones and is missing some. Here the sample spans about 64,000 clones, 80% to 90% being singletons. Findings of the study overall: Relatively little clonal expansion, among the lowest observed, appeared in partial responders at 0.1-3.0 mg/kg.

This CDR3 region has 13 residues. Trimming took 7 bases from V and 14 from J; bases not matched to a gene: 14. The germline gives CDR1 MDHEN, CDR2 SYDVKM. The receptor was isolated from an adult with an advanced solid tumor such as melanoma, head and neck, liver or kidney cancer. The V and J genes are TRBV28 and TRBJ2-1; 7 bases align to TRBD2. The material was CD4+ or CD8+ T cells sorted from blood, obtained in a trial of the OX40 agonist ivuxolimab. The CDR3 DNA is TGTGCCAGCACATGGACTAGAGATGTAAAAAAGTTCTTC. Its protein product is CASTWTRDVKKFF.